A single sample is the source of the 32 T cell receptor beta chains below, sequenced in a study of identical twins. MiXCR, applied by TCRdb to the 5' RACE reads, yields one record per CDR3 protein. This sample has hundreds of thousands of distinct CDR3 sequences; around 20% occur once, and the top ten carry approximately 0.52%. The same sample was also studied in work on yellow fever vaccine responses in identical twins.

Input material: CD4+ T cells sorted from blood. The receptors shown here come from a woman between 18 and 29 years old in good health.

This rearrangement joins TRBV13 to TRBJ2-3; D may correspond to TRBD1 or TRBD2 (5 bases each). The V and J ends lost 5 bases and 1 base respectively, with 16 bases between them. The germline V gene encodes CDR1 PRHDT and CDR2 FYEKMQ (reference sequence). This CDR3 region has 16 residues. CDR3 amino acids: CASSTGGGSRTDTQYF. The CDR3 bases are TGTGCCAGCAGCACCGGTGGGGGATCCCGCACAGATACGCAGTATTTT.

The chain couples TRBV12-3 or TRBV12-4 to TRBJ2-3; no reliable D call. V lost 6 bases, J lost 0 bases, and 10 bases lay in between. CDR3 length: 14 residues. The CDR3 bases are TGTGCCAGCAGCCCGTCGAGAAGCACAGATACGCAGTATTTT. This gives the protein CASSPSRSTDTQYF.

This chain connects TRBV27 to TRBJ2-2, with 10 bases identical to TRBD2. V lost 3 bases and J lost 5; bases outside the gene matches: 9. The V gene's germline CDR1 is MNHEY and CDR2 SMNVEV (reference sequence). This CDR3 contains 17 residues. CDR3 protein: CASSLGLAGVRTGELFF. The CDR3 bases are TGTGCCAGCAGTTTGGGGCTAGCGGGGGTCAGAACCGGGGAGCTGTTTTTT.

This clonotype has only a few counts. This sequence joins TRBV24-1 and TRBJ2-2; tentative D call: TRBD1 (6 bases). The V and J ends lost 3 bases and 1 base respectively, with 11 bases between them. The germline gives CDR1 KGHDR, CDR2 SFDVKD. CDR3 size: 16 residues. CDR3 residues: CATSDPGTKNTGELFF. CDR3 DNA sequence: TGTGCCACCAGTGATCCCGGGACAAAGAACACCGGGGAGCTGTTTTTT.

V gene TRBV12-3 or TRBV12-4 combines with J gene TRBJ1-2; no firm D call. V was shortened by 6 bases and J by 7 bases, with 12 bases between the two germline ends. The CDR3 consists of 12 residues. The CDR3 region has the DNA TGTGCCAGCAGACTCACCGACACTGGCTACACCTTC. Its translation: CASRLTDTGYTF.

The chain joins TRBV11-2 to TRBJ2-6, with 8 bases fitting TRBD1. This CDR3 is built from 18 residues. Germline assignment: CDR1 SGHAT and CDR2 FQNNGV. Unmatched junction bases numbered 9, after V lost 5 bases and J lost 0 bases. The CDR3 DNA follows: TGTGCCAGCAGCCTACGGGGGACAGGATACTCTGGGGCCAACGTCCTGACTTTC. Translated: CASSLRGTGYSGANVLTF.

This chain joins TRBV12-3 or TRBV12-4 and TRBJ2-7; D tentatively fits TRBD1 or TRBD2 (6 bases each). Trimming stripped 0 bases from V and 2 bases from J, with 8 bases between. This CDR3 region has 14 residues. CDR3 in amino acids: CASSLAGGAYEQYV. The CDR3 DNA follows: TGTGCCAGCAGTTTAGCGGGGGGCGCCTACGAGCAGTACGTC.

This clonotype was counted at least ten times. This chain links TRBV3-1 with TRBJ2-5, with TRBD2 identical over 13 bases. The CDR3 runs 18 residues. Trimming at V came to 4 bases and at J to 7 bases, leaving 15 bases not matched to a gene. The germline V gene has CDR1 LGHDT and CDR2 YNNKEL (reference sequence). The CDR3 protein is CASSLNSGTSGTFGTQYF. DNA for the CDR3: TGTGCCAGCAGCCTTAATTCCGGGACTAGCGGGACTTTCGGGACCCAGTACTTC.

The chain couples TRBV20-1 to TRBJ2-7, with 9 bases fitting TRBD2. The CDR3 is made up of 14 amino acids. Per germline, CDR1 DFQATT and CDR2 SNEGSKA (reference sequence). Trimming cost V 3 bases and J 2 bases; bases outside gene matches: 5. The CDR3 is CSASLSGRAYEQYF. CDR3 DNA: TGCAGTGCTAGCCTTAGCGGGAGAGCCTACGAGCAGTACTTC.

This clonotype has a handful of counts. Germline and junction disagree at one end, which may indicate a read error. This chain links TRBV28 with TRBJ1-4; 8 bases match TRBD1. This CDR3 spans 11 amino acids. The germline V gene encodes CDR1 MDHEN and CDR2 SYDVKM. CDR3 DNA sequence: TGTGCCAGCAGTTTATCAGGGGGCACGATTTTT. Its protein is CASSLSGGTIF.

The chain couples TRBV7-9 to TRBJ2-2, with 7 bases identical to TRBD1. The CDR3 spans 16 residues. In germline, CDR1 is SEHNR, CDR2 FQNEAQ (reference sequence). J was trimmed by 4 bases and V by 6 bases; bases with no gene match: 11. CDR3 sequence (DNA): TGTGCCAGCAGGAATACCTGGGGGACAGTCACCGGGGAGCTGTTTTTT. Translated, it gives CASRNTWGTVTGELFF.

The genes are TRBV9 and TRBJ2-3, with TRBD2 identical over 14 bases. With V trimmed by 0 bases and J by 3 bases, 6 bases remained unmatched. Germline loops: CDR1 SGDLS, CDR2 YYNGEE. The length of the CDR3 is 18 residues. CDR3 coding DNA: TGTGCCAGCAGCGTAGGAGGGACTAGCGGGAGAGGTACAGATACGCAGTATTTT. Amino acid sequence: CASSVGGTSGRGTDTQYF.

This chain uses TRBV10-3 with TRBJ2-7, with 8 nucleotides matching TRBD2. This CDR3 has 19 amino acids. V shed 1 base, J shed 0 bases, and the junction held 14 bases outside the gene matches. Germline CDR1 is ENHRY and CDR2 is SYGVKD. DNA for the CDR3: TGTGCCATCAGTGAGTTGGGGGGCCCTCGCGGGGGGTCCTCCTACGAGCAGTACTTC. Translation: CAISELGGPRGGSSYEQYF.

The chain is built from TRBV12-3 or TRBV12-4 and TRBJ1-4; 8 bases are a match to TRBD1. The CDR3 extends over 14 amino acids. Trimming took 6 bases from V and 3 from J; bases not matched to a gene: 3. The CDR3 loop is CASSRGQANEKLFF. In DNA form, the CDR3 reads TGTGCCAGCAGCAGGGGGCAGGCTAATGAAAAACTGTTTTTT.

V usage is TRBV9 and J usage is TRBJ2-1; a possible D gene is TRBD2 (6 bases). Trimming took off 0 bases at V and 0 bases at J, with 10 bases between the two ends. The CDR3 is made up of 16 amino acids. Germline loops: CDR1 SGDLS, CDR2 YYNGEE. This CDR3 reads CASSVAGVGSYNEQFF. In DNA, the CDR3 is TGTGCCAGCAGCGTAGCGGGAGTAGGCTCCTACAATGAGCAGTTCTTC.

This chain uses TRBV11-2 with TRBJ2-1, with D possibly TRBD1 on 5 matching bases. The CDR3 runs 13 residues. The V gene's germline CDR1 is SGHAT and CDR2 FQNNGV. The V gene lost 3 bases and the J gene lost 6 bases, with 9 bases spanning the gap. CDR3 protein: CASSFTQGNEQFF. CDR3 nucleotide sequence: TGTGCCAGCAGCTTTACCCAGGGCAATGAGCAGTTCTTC.

In its sample, this clonotype was seen many times. The chain has TRBV5-1 and TRBJ1-1; no clear D. Germline-derived CDR1 and CDR2 are SGHRS and YFSETQ. The CDR3 runs 13 residues. Between the trimmed V and J ends, which lost 4 bases and 1 base, there was a span of 8 bases. In DNA form, the CDR3 reads TGCGCCAGCAGCCCTACAGCGAACACTGAAGCTTTCTTT. This codes for CASSPTANTEAFF.

This clonotype has only a few counts. The CDR3 here is CASSGDRNSPLHF. The CDR3 DNA sequence: TGTGCCAGCAGTGGGGACAGGAATTCACCCCTCCACTTT. The chain is built from TRBV2 and TRBJ1-6; 8 bases agree with TRBD1. The CDR3 length is 13 residues. The germline gives CDR1 SNHLY, CDR2 FYNNEI. V lost 4 bases to trimming and J lost 7 bases; unmatched junction nucleotides: 0.

The chain uses TRBV7-9 and TRBJ2-1; no firm D call. The germline V gene encodes CDR1 SEHNR and CDR2 FQNEAQ (reference sequence). The CDR3 covers 17 residues. The V gene lost 0 bases and the J gene lost 0 bases, with 12 bases spanning the gap. The CDR3 sequence is CASSLASGLSSYNEQFF. As DNA, the CDR3 is TGTGCCAGCAGCTTAGCATCGGGCCTTAGCTCCTACAATGAGCAGTTCTTC.

The rearrangement joins TRBV11-2 to TRBJ2-1; perhaps TRBD1 as D (6 bases). Looked up from germline, CDR1 is SGHAT and CDR2 is FQNNGV. The V end lost 10 bases, the J end lost 1 base, and 14 bases lay between the germline ends. The CDR3 consists of 14 residues. The CDR3 nucleotides read TGTGCCATTGGGGGCAGGGGTTCCTACAATGAGCAGTTCTTC. Translated: CAIGGRGSYNEQFF.

This clonotype was found a few times. V and J are TRBV12-3 or TRBV12-4 and TRBJ2-2; the D gene is possibly TRBD1 (6 bases). This CDR3 is 14 amino acids long. Trimming removed 5 bases from V and 8 bases from J, with 15 bases in between. CDR3 protein: CASSQRQVAGELFF. CDR3 DNA: TGTGCCAGCAGTCAGCGACAGGTTGCTGGGGAGCTGTTTTTT.

V and J are TRBV3-1 and TRBJ1-4; D is unclear. Germline CDR1 LGHDT, CDR2 YNNKEL (reference sequence). The CDR3 spans 14 residues. Trimming took off 1 base at V and 5 bases at J, with 8 bases between the two ends. The CDR3 spells CASSQGQKNEKLFF. The CDR3 DNA reads TGTGCCAGCAGCCAAGGGCAAAAGAATGAAAAACTGTTTTTT.

The J gene is TRBJ1-4, the V gene TRBV15; D ambiguous. V lost 1 base, J lost 6 bases, and 21 bases lay in between. Germline lookup yields CDR1 LNHNV and CDR2 YYDKDF (reference sequence). The CDR3 runs to 18 residues. CDR3 loop: CATSRVRALDTSDEKLFF. The DNA for the CDR3 is TGTGCCACCAGCAGAGTCCGGGCTCTAGACACAAGCGATGAAAAACTGTTTTTT.

A few counts support this clonotype. The chain uses TRBV12-3 or TRBV12-4 and TRBJ2-1, with 12 positions matching TRBD2. With 6 bases clipped from V and 12 bases from J, the junction kept 12 bases outside the gene matches. The CDR3 is 15 amino acids. The CDR3 is CASSPRLAGVWGQFF. Written as DNA, the CDR3 is TGTGCCAGCAGCCCAAGACTAGCGGGAGTTTGGGGGCAGTTCTTC.

This rearrangement joins TRBV15 to TRBJ2-3; D assignment may be TRBD1 or TRBD2 (5 bases each). CDR1 LNHNV and CDR2 YYDKDF come from the germline V gene (reference sequence). The ends were cut back, 8 bases at V and 2 bases at J, with 17 bases in the middle. CDR3 size: 15 residues. The CDR3 bases are TGTGCCACCCGGGACCTAGAATATTTCACAGATACGCAGTATTTT. Protein product: CATRDLEYFTDTQYF.

The rearrangement joins TRBV24-1 to TRBJ2-2, with D possibly being TRBD1 (6 bases). Trimming cost V 8 bases and J 5 bases, with 8 bases left between them. CDR3 length: 12 amino acids. The germline CDR1 and CDR2 sequences are KGHDR and SFDVKD. The CDR3 loop reads CATIGTTGELFF. CDR3 DNA: TGTGCCACCATCGGGACAACCGGGGAGCTGTTTTTT.

V gene TRBV5-5 combines with J gene TRBJ2-7; the D gene is possibly TRBD1 (5 bases). Trimming cost V 0 bases and J 6 bases, with 19 bases left between them. This CDR3 has 16 residues. CDR1 is SGHKS and CDR2 is YYEKEE in the germline V gene (reference sequence). The DNA for the CDR3 is TGTGCCAGCAGCTTGGCCAAAGGGGCCGTCCCCCTCGAGCAGTACTTC. It codes for CASSLAKGAVPLEQYF.

The chain recombines TRBV12-5 with TRBJ2-3, with D possibly being TRBD2 (6 bases). Germline-derived CDR1 and CDR2 are LGHNT and FRNRAP. V lost 1 base, J lost 8 bases, and 10 bases lay in between. This CDR3 is 13 amino acids long. This CDR3 is CASGLELGGTQYF. The CDR3 nucleotides read TGTGCTAGTGGTTTGGAGCTGGGAGGTACGCAGTATTTT.

The rearrangement links TRBV6-5 to TRBJ1-1, with D uncertain. The germline V and J ends were trimmed by 7 bases and 6 bases, with 18 bases remaining between them. CDR1 and CDR2 (germline): MNHEY, SVGAGI. The CDR3 loop spans 14 amino acids. In DNA, the CDR3 is TGTGCCAGCACGATACACGACGAGGAGGCTGAAGCTTTCTTT. Translation: CASTIHDEEAEAFF.

Written as DNA, the CDR3 is TGTGCCAGCAGTGACATCCGACAGGTAGGGCCCCAGCATTTT. Its translation is CASSDIRQVGPQHF. The chain has TRBV28 and TRBJ1-5, with D possibly being TRBD1 (6 bases). CDR1 is MDHEN and CDR2 is SYDVKM in the germline V gene. The CDR3 runs 14 residues. Trimming removed 5 bases at V and 9 bases at J, with 17 bases between. The variable domain in full, completed from reference TRBV28 and TRBJ1-5, reads DVKVTQSSRYLVKRTGEKVFLECVQDMDHENMFWYRQDPGLGLRLIYFSYDVKMKEKGDIPEGYSVSREKKERFSLILESASTNQTSMYLCASSDIRQVGPQHFGDGTRLSIL.

In this sample, this clonotype turned up a few times. V gene TRBV7-8 combines with J gene TRBJ2-3; 10 bases are a match to TRBD2. This CDR3 contains 15 residues. Germline CDR1 reads SGHVS; CDR2 reads FQNEAQ. With V trimmed by 6 bases and J by 2 bases, 5 bases remained unmatched. The CDR3 DNA follows: TGTGCCAGCAGTCGGACTAGCGGAAACACAGATACGCAGTATTTT. Translating gives CASSRTSGNTDTQYF.

This clonotype was picked up many times. J is TRBJ2-7 and V is TRBV5-8; D may be TRBD2 (5 bases). V lost 0 bases and J 0 bases, leaving 10 bases between the germline ends. This CDR3 has 15 amino acids. Germline CDR1 SGHTS, CDR2 YDEGEE. CDR3 amino acids: CASSLAEGLSYEQYV. The CDR3 coding sequence is TGTGCCAGCAGCTTGGCGGAAGGACTCTCCTACGAGCAGTACGTC.